These 22 T cell receptor beta chains originate from one sample sequenced in a study of identical twins. TCRdb independently ran MiXCR on the 5' RACE reads; one entry per CDR3 protein. The table includes about 200,000 distinct CDR3 sequences, over 5% detected once. The same sample was also used in a study of T cells expressing NK-cell markers.

Sequenced sample: CD8+ T cells sorted from blood. The receptors were sampled from a woman between 18 and 29 years old in good health.

This clonotype was counted many times. The chain combines TRBV28 with TRBJ2-4; the match to TRBD2 covers 12 bases. The CDR3 runs 20 residues. The germline V gene has CDR1 MDHEN and CDR2 SYDVKM. V shed 4 bases and J 5 bases; nucleotides not matched to a gene: 18. The DNA for the CDR3 is TGTGCCAGCAGTTCCTATATCTCCCCAACTAGCGGGAGGTTACAAAACATTCAGTACTTC. Amino acid sequence: CASSSYISPTSGRLQNIQYF.

The sample holds many counts of this clonotype. The chain is built from TRBV7-8 and TRBJ1-2; D is perhaps TRBD1 (6 bases). The V end lost 3 bases, the J end lost 5 bases, and 13 bases lay between the germline ends. Germline assignment: CDR1 SGHVS and CDR2 FQNEAQ. This CDR3 region has 14 residues. The CDR3 nucleotides are TGTGCCAGCAGCTTTTCTGGGGGCGGATATGGCTACACCTTC. It encodes CASSFSGGGYGYTF.

The CDR3 loop reads CASSPDRGASYEQYF. The CDR3 nucleotides are TGTGCCAGCTCACCTGATAGAGGGGCTTCCTACGAGCAGTACTTC. This chain joins TRBV18 and TRBJ2-7; perhaps D is TRBD1 or TRBD2 (5 bases each). Trimming left V 3 bases short and J 1 base short, with 13 bases between. The CDR3 runs to 15 residues. Germline CDR1 and CDR2: KGHSH and LQKENI.

This clonotype was picked up a small number of times. The chain is built from TRBV15 and TRBJ2-3, with 12 positions matching TRBD2. CDR3 size: 15 residues. After removal of 1 base from V and 6 bases from J, the junction contained 2 bases not matched to a gene. Per the germline V gene, CDR1 is LNHNV and CDR2 is YYDKDF (reference sequence). CDR3: CATSRGTSGKDTQYF. The CDR3 DNA sequence: TGTGCCACCAGCAGAGGGACTAGCGGGAAGGATACGCAGTATTTT. Full variable domain (rest looked up from reference TRBV15 and TRBJ2-3): DAMVIQNPRYQVTQFGKPVTLSCSQTLNHNVMYWYQQKSSQAPKLLFHYYDKDFNNEADTPDNFQSRRPNTSFCFLDIRSPGLGDTAMYLCATSRGTSGKDTQYFGPGTRLTVL.

The chain links TRBV5-1 to TRBJ2-7, with a tentative D call TRBD2 (7 bases). Trimming left V 0 bases short and J 3 bases short, with 13 bases between. CDR3 size: 15 residues. In germline, CDR1 is SGHRS, CDR2 YFSETQ. The DNA of the CDR3 is TGCGCCAGCAGCTTGGAGGGGGGACTAAGCTACGAGCAGTACTTC. This sequence encodes CASSLEGGLSYEQYF.

The table lists this clonotype with many counts. In DNA, the CDR3 is TGTGCCAGCAGTTCCCTCTCACTAGGAGATACGCAGTATTTT. Its translation is CASSSLSLGDTQYF. The chain is built from TRBV6-5 and TRBJ2-3, with a possible D match to TRBD2 (5 bases). V was shortened by 4 bases and J by 5 bases, with 13 bases between the two germline ends. CDR3 size: 14 residues. The V gene's germline CDR1 is MNHEY and CDR2 SVGAGI.

The V call is TRBV7-6, the J call TRBJ1-1; D uncertain. This CDR3 spans 16 amino acids. Germline values: CDR1 SGHVS, CDR2 FNYEAQ. V was trimmed by 0 bases and J by 3 bases, leaving 14 bases between them. CDR3 bases: TGTGCCAGCAGCTTAGCCACGGTTACTGAAGACACTGAAGCTTTCTTT. Its translation: CASSLATVTEDTEAFF.

There are many counts of this clonotype. The V call is TRBV20-1, the J call TRBJ2-1; D possibly corresponds to TRBD2 (6 bases). Trimming left V 3 bases short and J 13 bases short, with 25 bases between. Germline V gene data show CDR1 as DFQATT and CDR2 as SNEGSKA (reference sequence). The CDR3 totals 15 residues. The CDR3: CSARPRLVSAGYQFF. In DNA, the CDR3 is TGCAGTGCTAGGCCCCGCCTGGTCTCAGCGGGTTATCAGTTCTTC.

This clonotype was observed a few times. The rearrangement links TRBV7-9 to TRBJ2-4, with 10 bases matching TRBD2. The CDR3 consists of 16 residues. J lost 0 bases, V lost 5 bases, and 4 bases had no gene match. Germline values: CDR1 SEHNR, CDR2 FQNEAQ (reference sequence). The CDR3 region has the DNA TGTGCCAGCAGCCCCGCTAGCGGGAGAGCCAAAAACATTCAGTACTTC. It is translated as CASSPASGRAKNIQYF. Full variable domain (rest looked up from reference TRBV7-9 and TRBJ2-4): DTGVSQNPRHKITKRGQNVTFRCDPISEHNRLYWYRQTLGQGPEFLTYFQNEAQLEKSRLLSDRFSAERPKGSFSTLEIQRTEQGDSAMYLCASSPASGRAKNIQYFGAGTRLSVL.

This clonotype was recorded a few times. The V and J genes are TRBV27 and TRBJ2-3; tentative D call: TRBD2 (5 bases). V was trimmed by 11 bases and J by 6 bases, leaving 18 bases between them. CDR3 size: 13 residues. Germline V gives CDR1 MNHEY, CDR2 SMNVEV (reference sequence). The CDR3 coding sequence is TGTGCCTCGAATCCGCGCGGGCGGGATACGCAGTATTTT. Translation: CASNPRGRDTQYF.

The chain joins TRBV6-2 or TRBV6-3 to TRBJ2-1; D remains ambiguous. In germline, CDR1 is MNHEY, CDR2 SVGEGT. The V gene lost 2 bases and the J gene lost 4 bases, with 6 bases spanning the gap. The CDR3 contains 13 residues. In DNA form, the CDR3 reads TGTGCCAGCAGTTACACCGAATACAATGAGCAGTTCTTC. Translated: CASSYTEYNEQFF.

The chain combines TRBV7-9 with TRBJ1-4, with D perhaps matching TRBD1 (5 bases). V dropped 3 bases and J dropped 5 bases, with 16 bases sitting between them. The germline CDR1 and CDR2 sequences are SEHNR and FQNEAQ (reference sequence). The CDR3 has 16 residues. As DNA, the CDR3 is TGTGCCAGCAGCTTTCCTTCCGGGACCGGGAATGAAAAACTGTTTTTT. Translated, it gives CASSFPSGTGNEKLFF.

This clonotype appeared many times. The chain carries TRBV5-1 and TRBJ2-7; D is perhaps TRBD1 (6 bases). V was shortened by 4 bases and J by 2 bases, with 13 bases between the two germline ends. Germline lookup yields CDR1 SGHRS and CDR2 YFSETQ. The CDR3 has 14 amino acids. Here the CDR3 DNA reads TGCGCCAGCAGCCCAACACAGGGAACCTACGAGCAGTACTTC. Amino acid sequence: CASSPTQGTYEQYF.

This chain links TRBV7-2 with TRBJ2-7, with a weak D call TRBD2 (6 bases). V lost 5 bases to trimming and J lost 7 bases, with 21 bases between them. Per the germline V gene, CDR1 is SGHTA and CDR2 is FQGNSA. The CDR3 contains 15 residues. The CDR3 sequence: CASSPGPEGLVEQYF. DNA of the CDR3: TGTGCCAGCAGCCCAGGACCGGAGGGGCTAGTGGAGCAGTACTTC.

Ten or more counts support this clonotype. The CDR3 nucleotides are TGTGCCAGCAGCTTCGGTACAGGGGACCTCCTCCCTGCCTACGAGCAGTACTTC. Amino acids: CASSFGTGDLLPAYEQYF. V usage is TRBV7-4 and J usage is TRBJ2-7, with 7 bases fitting TRBD1. Trimming took 3 bases from V and 2 from J; bases not matched to a gene: 16. Germline CDR1 is SGHVT and CDR2 is SQSDAQ. CDR3 length equals 18 residues. Combining the CDR3 with reference TRBV7-4 and TRBJ2-7 gives the whole variable domain GAGVSQSPRYKVAKRGRDVALRCDSISGHVTLYWYRQTLGQGSEVLTYSQSDAQRDKSGRPSGRFSAERPERSVSTLKIQRTEQGDSAVYLCASSFGTGDLLPAYEQYFGPGTRLTVT.

This clonotype appeared many times. The genes are TRBV7-9 and TRBJ1-4, with 8 bases fitting TRBD1. CDR1 and CDR2 (germline): SEHNR, FQNEAQ (reference sequence). This CDR3 contains 13 residues. The V and J ends lost 6 bases and 8 bases, in that order; junction bases with no gene match: 5. CDR3 bases: TGTGCCAGCAGGCCAGGGGGCCAGGAAAAACTGTTTTTT. Translating gives CASRPGGQEKLFF.

The chain employs TRBV5-1 and TRBJ2-7, with D perhaps given as TRBD1 or TRBD2 (5 bases each). The CDR3 spans 15 residues. V was pared by 6 bases and J by 5 bases, with 21 bases between. Germline V gene data show CDR1 as SGHRS and CDR2 as YFSETQ. The CDR3 spells CASNHRGHGLDEQYF. The CDR3 coding sequence is TGCGCCAGCAATCATCGGGGCCATGGTCTTGACGAGCAGTACTTC.

There are many counts of this clonotype. J is TRBJ2-2 and V is TRBV6-5, with D uncertain. The CDR3 is 13 amino acids. V gave up 1 base and J gave up 7 bases, with 7 bases separating them. Germline V CDR1 and CDR2: MNHEY, SVGAGI. DNA for the CDR3: TGTGCCAGCAGTTACTATCCTATCGGGGAGCTGTTTTTT. Amino acid sequence: CASSYYPIGELFF.

V usage is TRBV7-6 and J usage is TRBJ1-6; 8 nucleotides line up with TRBD1. Germline V lookup: CDR1 SGHVS, CDR2 FNYEAQ. V shed 5 bases, J shed 0 bases, and the junction held 6 bases outside the gene matches. CDR3 length equals 17 residues. In DNA form, the CDR3 reads TGTGCCAGCAGCCTCCGGGACAGGAGCTCCTATAATTCACCCCTCCACTTT. Protein: CASSLRDRSSYNSPLHF.

The chain combines TRBV3-1 with TRBJ2-1; tentatively, D is TRBD2 (5 bases). This CDR3 has 13 residues. The V end lost 4 bases, the J end lost 10 bases, and 14 bases lay between the germline ends. Germline assignment: CDR1 LGHDT and CDR2 YNNKEL (reference sequence). The CDR3, as DNA: TGTGCCAGCAGCCCCGGGAACTTCGGGGAGCAGTTCTTC. It translates to CASSPGNFGEQFF.

J is TRBJ2-1 and V is TRBV9; weak D call: TRBD2 (5 bases). The CDR3 runs to 13 residues. V was cut by 7 bases and J by 1 base, with 9 bases left in between. Germline values: CDR1 SGDLS, CDR2 YYNGEE. For the CDR3, the DNA is TGTGCCAGCGCGCCGGGATCCTACAATGAGCAGTTCTTC. This translates into CASAPGSYNEQFF.

This clonotype came up many times. The chain uses TRBV5-1 and TRBJ2-2; 13 bases line up with TRBD2. The CDR3 consists of 19 residues. Losses at the gene ends were 3 bases for V and 0 bases for J; bases not matched to a gene: 8. Germline V gives CDR1 SGHRS, CDR2 YFSETQ. CDR3 sequence: CASSSYPGLAGPNTGELFF. The CDR3 nucleotides are TGCGCCAGCAGCTCGTATCCGGGACTAGCGGGACCGAACACCGGGGAGCTGTTTTTT.